This T cell receptor beta chain was identified in a study of molecular identifiers for immune sequencing clone quantification. Study details: Four of five splits of RNA from approximately 20,000 or 98,000 naive CD8 cells were sequenced in replicates.

General observations from the study: It was shown that clones above 20 RNA copies held over 98% of effector molecules, but under 1% in naive cells.

Sorted naive CD8 T cells were those defined as CD8+CD4-CCR7+CD45RA+. Turning to this clonotype: Its cognate antigen is unknown.

The CDR3 is 14 residues long. Germline CDR1 is ENHRY and CDR2 is SYGVKD. Deletions cut 3 bases from V and 1 base from J, with 7 bases between. Bulk TCR libraries used previously described methods and listed TCR primers. Via MiXCR, TCRdb re-called the PCR reads, giving one row per CDR3 protein. The data show approximately 680,000 distinct CDR3 sequences, 25% seen once. The chain has TRBV10-3 and TRBJ1-3; D is uncertain. The sequencing input was naive CD8+ T cells from blood, with Jurkat cell RNA spiked in. The subset was: FACS-sorted CD8+CD4-CCR7+CD45RA+ naive T cells. This clonotype originated in a human donor in good health. Some libraries in this study had Jurkat cell RNA spiked in. The CDR3 loop is CAISDVPSGNTIYF. Here the CDR3 DNA reads TGTGCCATCAGTGATGTACCTTCTGGAAACACCATATATTTT.